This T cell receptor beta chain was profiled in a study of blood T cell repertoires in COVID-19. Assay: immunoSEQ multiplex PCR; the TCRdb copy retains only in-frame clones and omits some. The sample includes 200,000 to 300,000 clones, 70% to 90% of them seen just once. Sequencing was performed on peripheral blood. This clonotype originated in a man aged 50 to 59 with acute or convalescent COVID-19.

CDR3 DNA: TGTGCCAGCAGCTTAGGCGGGGGGGCCGATACGCAGTATTTT. Amino acids: CASSLGGGADTQYF. The chain joins TRBV13 to TRBJ2-3; 8 nucleotides align to TRBD2. V lost 0 bases and J lost 6; bases outside the gene matches: 2. The CDR3 extends over 14 amino acids. CDR1 is PRHDT and CDR2 is FYEKMQ in the germline V gene (reference sequence). The variable domain in full, with the rest retrieved from reference TRBV13 and TRBJ2-3, is AAGVIQSPRHLIKEKRETATLKCYPIPRHDTVYWYQQGPGQDPQFLISFYEKMQSDKGSIPDRFSAQQFSDYHSELNMSSLELGDSALYFCASSLGGGADTQYFGPGTRLTVL.